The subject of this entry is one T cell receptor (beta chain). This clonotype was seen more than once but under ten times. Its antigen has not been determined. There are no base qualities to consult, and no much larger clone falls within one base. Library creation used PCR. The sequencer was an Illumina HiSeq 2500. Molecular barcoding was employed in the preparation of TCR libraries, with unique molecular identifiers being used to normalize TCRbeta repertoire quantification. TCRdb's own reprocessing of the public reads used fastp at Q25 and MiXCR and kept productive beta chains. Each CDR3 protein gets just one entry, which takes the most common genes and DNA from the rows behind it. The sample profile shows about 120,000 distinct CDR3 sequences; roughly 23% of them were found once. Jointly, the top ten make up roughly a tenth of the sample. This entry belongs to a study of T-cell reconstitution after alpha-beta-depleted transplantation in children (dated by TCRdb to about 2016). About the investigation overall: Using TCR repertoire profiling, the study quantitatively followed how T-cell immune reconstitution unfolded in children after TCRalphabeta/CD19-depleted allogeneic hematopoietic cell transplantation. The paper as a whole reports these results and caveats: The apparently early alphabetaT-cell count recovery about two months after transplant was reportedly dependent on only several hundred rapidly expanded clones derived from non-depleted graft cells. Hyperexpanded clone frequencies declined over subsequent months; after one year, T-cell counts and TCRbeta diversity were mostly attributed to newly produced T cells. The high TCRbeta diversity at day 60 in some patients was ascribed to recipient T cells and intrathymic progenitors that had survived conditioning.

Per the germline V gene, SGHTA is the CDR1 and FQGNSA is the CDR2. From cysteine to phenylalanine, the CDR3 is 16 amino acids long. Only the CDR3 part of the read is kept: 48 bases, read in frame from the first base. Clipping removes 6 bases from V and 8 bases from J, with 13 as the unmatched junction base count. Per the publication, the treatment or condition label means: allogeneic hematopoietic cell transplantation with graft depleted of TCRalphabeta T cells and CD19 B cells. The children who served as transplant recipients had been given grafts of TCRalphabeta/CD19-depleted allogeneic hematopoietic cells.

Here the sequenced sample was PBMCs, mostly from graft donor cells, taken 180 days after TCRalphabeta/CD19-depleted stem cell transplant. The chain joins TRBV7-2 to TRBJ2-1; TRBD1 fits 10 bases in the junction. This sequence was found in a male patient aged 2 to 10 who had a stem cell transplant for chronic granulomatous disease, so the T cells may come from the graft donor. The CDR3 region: CASSTKGTGDFHEQFF. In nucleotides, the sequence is TGTGCCAGCAGTACAAAGGGGACAGGGGATTTCCATGAGCAGTTCTTC.